These 21 T cell receptor beta chains originate from one sample sequenced in a study of OX40 agonist ivuxolimab in advanced cancers. The protocol was immunoSEQ multiplex PCR, while the TCRdb copy is restricted to in-frame clones and leaves out a portion. The top ten clones hold more than 4% of a sample with approximately 90,000 clones, about 89% of them seen once. The sequencing used CD4+ or CD8+ T cells sorted from blood, collected in a trial of the OX40 agonist ivuxolimab. The source of these receptors is an adult with an advanced solid tumor such as melanoma, head and neck, liver or kidney cancer.

This clone was found once. The rearrangement joins TRBV7-9 to TRBJ2-1; 15 bases map to TRBD2. The germline V gene encodes CDR1 SEHNR and CDR2 FQNEAQ (reference sequence). V was clipped by 4 bases and J by 10 bases; unmatched bases: 8. The CDR3 has 16 residues. As DNA, the CDR3 is TGTGCCAGCAGCTCAGGACTAGCGGGAGGGCCGAAGGAGCAGTTCTTC. It codes for CASSSGLAGGPKEQFF.

The chain recombines TRBV29-1 with TRBJ1-1, with no clear D. Germline V gene lookup returns CDR1 SQVTM and CDR2 ANQGSEA. V lost 2 bases, J lost 2 bases, and 6 bases lay in between. CDR3 size: 12 residues. CDR3 region: CSVEWGNTEAFF. The CDR3 DNA reads as TGCAGCGTTGAATGGGGTAACACTGAAGCTTTCTTT.

J is TRBJ1-6 and V is TRBV5-8; tentative D call: TRBD1 (6 bases). V was pared by 2 bases and J by 4 bases, with 16 bases between. The length of the CDR3 is 17 residues. CDR1 is SGHTS, CDR2 YDEGEE, per germline. The CDR3 region is CASSFLGQNVYNSPLHF. The CDR3 DNA is TGTGCCAGCAGCTTTCTAGGACAGAATGTATATAATTCACCCCTCCACTTT.

This chain joins TRBV7-2 and TRBJ1-1, with TRBD1 identical over 7 bases. V lost 5 bases and J lost 1; bases outside the gene matches: 1. CDR1 SGHTA and CDR2 FQGNSA come from the germline V gene. The CDR3 spans 13 residues. This CDR3 is CASSRGRNTEAFF. DNA of the CDR3: TGTGCCAGCAGCAGGGGGCGGAACACTGAAGCTTTCTTT.

The rearrangement uses TRBV7-2 and TRBJ1-2; D not resolved. CDR1 and CDR2 (germline): SGHTA, FQGNSA. The CDR3 runs 15 residues. Trimming left V 0 bases short and J 4 bases short, with 12 bases between. The CDR3: CASSLARNSPYGYTF. The DNA of the CDR3 is TGTGCCAGCAGCTTAGCTCGGAACAGTCCCTATGGCTACACCTTC.

V is TRBV11-2 and J is TRBJ1-2; D call uncertain. Between the trimmed V and J ends, which lost 5 bases and 3 bases, there was a span of 13 bases. The CDR3 has 14 amino acids. Germline CDR1 SGHAT, CDR2 FQNNGV. This chain's CDR3 is CASSPRTVDYGYTF. CDR3 DNA sequence: TGTGCCAGCAGCCCCAGGACGGTAGACTATGGCTACACCTTC.

The chain recombines TRBV7-9 with TRBJ2-6; D remains unclear. The CDR3 has 18 residues. V was cut by 4 bases and J by 0 bases, with 16 bases left in between. Germline-derived CDR1 and CDR2 are SEHNR and FQNEAQ (reference sequence). The CDR3 DNA sequence: TGTGCCAGCAGCTGGCCCAAGGACGGCCTCTCTGGGGCCAACGTCCTGACTTTC. Translation: CASSWPKDGLSGANVLTF.

The CDR3 here is CASSVGGGITEAFF. CDR3 coding DNA: TGTGCCAGCAGCGTAGGGGGAGGGATCACTGAAGCTTTCTTT. The rearrangement links TRBV9 to TRBJ1-1, with no clear D. CDR1 is SGDLS and CDR2 is YYNGEE in the germline V gene. Trimming took 0 bases from V and 4 from J, leaving 10 bases between them. This CDR3 has 14 residues.

The V call is TRBV19, the J call TRBJ2-1; TRBD2 aligns across 11 bases. Germline V gene sequence: CDR1 LNHDA, CDR2 SQIVND (reference sequence). The CDR3 spans 15 residues. V trimming: 3 bases; J trimming: 4 bases; junction bases outside the gene matches: 2. The CDR3 loop is CASSISSGRYNEQFF. CDR3 coding DNA: TGTGCCAGTAGTATTTCTAGCGGGAGGTACAATGAGCAGTTCTTC.

V gene TRBV5-8 combines with J gene TRBJ2-7; 7 bases are shared with TRBD1. This CDR3 has 14 residues. V was clipped by 0 bases and J by 6 bases; unmatched bases: 6. The V gene's germline CDR1 is SGHTS and CDR2 YDEGEE. The CDR3 protein is CASSLEGQVGEQYF. CDR3 bases: TGTGCCAGCAGCTTGGAAGGACAGGTGGGCGAGCAGTACTTC. Using reference TRBV5-8 and TRBJ2-7 for the parts outside the CDR3, the full variable domain is EAGVTQSPTHLIKTRGQQATLRCSPISGHTSVYWYQQALGLGLQFLLWYDEGEERNRGNFPPRFSGRQFPNYSSELNVNALELEDSALYLCASSLEGQVGEQYFGPGTRLTVT.

The rearrangement joins TRBV2 to TRBJ1-1, with a possible D match to TRBD1 (5 bases). This CDR3 spans 16 amino acids. Germline CDR1 reads SNHLY; CDR2 reads FYNNEI. V dropped 2 bases and J dropped 6 bases, with 19 bases sitting between them. For the CDR3, the DNA is TGTGCCAGCAGTGAAAGGGGCGGGGCGTCCGGGGCTGAAGCTTTCTTT. Translating gives CASSERGGASGAEAFF.

The V and J genes are TRBV27 and TRBJ1-1, with a possible D match to TRBD1 (5 bases). Deletions cut 5 bases from V and 1 base from J, with 11 bases between. The CDR3 has 14 amino acids. Per the germline V gene, CDR1 is MNHEY and CDR2 is SMNVEV (reference sequence). In DNA, the CDR3 is TGTGCCAGCAGTCATCATGGGGGGAACACTGAAGCTTTCTTT. Residues: CASSHHGGNTEAFF.

This clone was observed a single time. This chain uses TRBV14 with TRBJ1-1; D is undetermined. The germline V and J ends were trimmed by 0 bases and 5 bases, with 13 bases remaining between them. CDR1 is SGHDN, CDR2 FVKESK, per germline. The CDR3 has 15 residues. The CDR3 DNA follows: TGTGCCAGCAGCCAAGATTTATTCTTGGGAACTGAAGCTTTCTTT. Its translation is CASSQDLFLGTEAFF.

The chain is built from TRBV25-1 and TRBJ1-2; tentative D call: TRBD1 (5 bases). The CDR3 spans 15 residues. The germline CDR1 and CDR2 sequences are MGHDK and SYGVNS. V was pared by 1 base and J by 1 base, with 10 bases between. CDR3 bases: TGTGCCAGCAGTGAATTCCGGGGGTATAACTATGGCTACACCTTC. It yields the protein CASSEFRGYNYGYTF.

The J gene is TRBJ2-3, the V gene TRBV2; TRBD2 matches at 16 bases. Germline CDR1 SNHLY, CDR2 FYNNEI. CDR3 length: 18 amino acids. The trim removed 6 bases at V and 4 bases at J, leaving 10 bases unmatched. The CDR3, as DNA: TGTGCCAGCAGCGGGACAGAGGGACTAGCGGGAGGGTCAGATACGCAGTATTTT. Its protein is CASSGTEGLAGGSDTQYF.

The chain carries TRBV6-4 and TRBJ2-1; unclear D gene. Germline loops: CDR1 MRHNA, CDR2 SNTAGT. Deletions cut 4 bases from V and 1 base from J, with 5 bases between. The CDR3 consists of 13 residues. CDR3 protein: CASSGLSYNEQFF. For the CDR3, the DNA is TGTGCCAGCAGTGGACTTTCCTACAATGAGCAGTTCTTC.

This chain links TRBV6-6 with TRBJ2-1, with TRBD2 identical over 8 bases. J gave up 3 bases and V 2 bases, and 0 bases lay outside the gene matches. Germline CDR1 and CDR2: MNHNY and SVGAGI (reference sequence). This CDR3 spans 14 amino acids. This CDR3 reads CASSYGTSYNEQFF. In nucleotides, the CDR3 is TGTGCCAGCAGTTACGGGACTAGCTACAATGAGCAGTTCTTC.

This rearrangement joins TRBV7-9 to TRBJ1-1; D possibly corresponds to TRBD1 (5 bases). The CDR3 loop spans 14 amino acids. V was clipped by 2 bases and J by 2 bases, with 9 bases between them. Germline CDR1 and CDR2: SEHNR and FQNEAQ (reference sequence). CDR3 in DNA: TGTGCCAGCAGCTTATGGGGGGGAAACACTGAAGCTTTCTTT. As protein: CASSLWGGNTEAFF.

This sequence joins TRBV28 and TRBJ1-5; unclear D gene. CDR1 and CDR2 from the germline V gene are MDHEN and SYDVKM. The CDR3 spans 14 residues. The V and J ends lost 4 bases and 4 bases respectively, with 11 bases between them. CDR3 residues: CASSSRRPNQPQHF. In nucleotides, the CDR3 is TGTGCCAGCAGTTCCAGAAGGCCAAATCAGCCCCAGCATTTT.

The chain uses TRBV6-4 and TRBJ2-6, with 10 bases that match TRBD2. The CDR3 extends over 20 amino acids. Germline CDR1 is MRHNA and CDR2 is SNTAGT. The trim removed 0 bases at V and 2 bases at J, leaving 10 bases unmatched. CDR3 bases: TGTGCCAGCAGTGACTCAAGGAGCGGGAGGGCCGGAACTGGGGCCAACGTCCTGACTTTC. Translating gives CASSDSRSGRAGTGANVLTF.

This clone was found once. The chain has TRBV28 and TRBJ1-1; weak D call: TRBD1 (5 bases). The CDR3 has 13 residues. The V gene lost 7 bases and the J gene lost 10 bases, with 19 bases spanning the gap. The germline V gene has CDR1 MDHEN and CDR2 SYDVKM. The CDR3 reads CASKGPTSLRAFF. As DNA, the CDR3 is TGTGCCAGCAAGGGACCGACAAGTCTCAGAGCTTTCTTT.